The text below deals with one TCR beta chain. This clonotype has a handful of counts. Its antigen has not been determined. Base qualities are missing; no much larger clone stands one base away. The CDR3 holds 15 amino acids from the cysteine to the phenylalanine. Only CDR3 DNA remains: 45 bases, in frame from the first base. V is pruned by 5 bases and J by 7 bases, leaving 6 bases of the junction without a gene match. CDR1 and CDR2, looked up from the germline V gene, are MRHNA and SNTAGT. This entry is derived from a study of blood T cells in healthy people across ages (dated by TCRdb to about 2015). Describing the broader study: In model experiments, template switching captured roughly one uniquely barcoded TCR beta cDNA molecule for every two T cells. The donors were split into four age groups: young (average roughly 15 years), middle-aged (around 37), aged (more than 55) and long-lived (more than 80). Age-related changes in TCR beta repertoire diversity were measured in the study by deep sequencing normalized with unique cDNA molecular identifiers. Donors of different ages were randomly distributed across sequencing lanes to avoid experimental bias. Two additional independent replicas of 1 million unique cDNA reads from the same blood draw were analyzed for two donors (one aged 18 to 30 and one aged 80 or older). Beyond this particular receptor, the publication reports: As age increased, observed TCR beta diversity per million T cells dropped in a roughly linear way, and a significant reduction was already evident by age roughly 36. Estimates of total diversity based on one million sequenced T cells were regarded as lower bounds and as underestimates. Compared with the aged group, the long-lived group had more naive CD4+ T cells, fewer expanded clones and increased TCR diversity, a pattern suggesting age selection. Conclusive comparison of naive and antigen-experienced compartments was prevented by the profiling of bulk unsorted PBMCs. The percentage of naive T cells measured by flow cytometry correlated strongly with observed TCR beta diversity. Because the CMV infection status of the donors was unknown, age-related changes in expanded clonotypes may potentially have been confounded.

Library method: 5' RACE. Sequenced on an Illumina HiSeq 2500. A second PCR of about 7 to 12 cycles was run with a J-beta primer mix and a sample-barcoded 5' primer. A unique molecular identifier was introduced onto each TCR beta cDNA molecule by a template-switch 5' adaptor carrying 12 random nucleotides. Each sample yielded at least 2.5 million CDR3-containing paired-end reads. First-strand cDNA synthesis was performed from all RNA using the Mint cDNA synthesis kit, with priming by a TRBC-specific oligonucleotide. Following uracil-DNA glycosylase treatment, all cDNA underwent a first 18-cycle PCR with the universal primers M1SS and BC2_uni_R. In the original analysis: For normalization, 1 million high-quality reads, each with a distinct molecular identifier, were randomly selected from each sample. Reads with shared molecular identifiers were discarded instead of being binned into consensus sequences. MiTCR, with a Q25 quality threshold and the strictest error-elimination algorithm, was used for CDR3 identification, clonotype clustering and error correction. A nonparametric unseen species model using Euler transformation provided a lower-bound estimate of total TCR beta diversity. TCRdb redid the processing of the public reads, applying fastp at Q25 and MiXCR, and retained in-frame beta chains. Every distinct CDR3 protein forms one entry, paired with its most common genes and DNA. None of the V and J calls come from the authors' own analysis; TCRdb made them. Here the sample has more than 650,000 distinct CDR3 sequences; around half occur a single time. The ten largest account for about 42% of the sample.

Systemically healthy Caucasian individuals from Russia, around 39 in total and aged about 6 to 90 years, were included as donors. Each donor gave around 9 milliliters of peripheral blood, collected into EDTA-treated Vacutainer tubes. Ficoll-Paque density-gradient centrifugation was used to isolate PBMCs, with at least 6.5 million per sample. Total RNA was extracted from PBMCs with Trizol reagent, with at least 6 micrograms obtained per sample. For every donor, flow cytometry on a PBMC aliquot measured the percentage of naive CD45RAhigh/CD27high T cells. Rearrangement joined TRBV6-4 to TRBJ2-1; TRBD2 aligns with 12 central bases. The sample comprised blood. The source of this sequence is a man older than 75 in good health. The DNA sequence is TGTGCCAGCAGTAGGACTAGCGGGAACCTTAATGAGCAGTTCTTC. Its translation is CASSRTSGNLNEQFF.